This record concerns one T cell receptor (beta chain) sequence. The data are from a study of blood T cell repertoires in COVID-19. Study at large: The study drew acute and convalescent COVID-19 samples from the United States, Italy and Spain. PBMCs, B-cell-depleted T cells, or T cells provided the cDNA or gDNA that made up the material.

As originally analysed: Scientists estimated how many nucleated cells there were by amplifying reference gene primers. Profiled with immunoSEQ multiplex PCR; TCRdb holds only in-frame clones, not every one. V and J calls and clone size are copied from that table; D and trimming were computed from the DNA. In the table there are more than 250,000 clones, approximately 85% of which are singletons. The sequence was collected from a woman aged 45-65 years with acute or convalescent COVID-19. Sequencing used peripheral blood.

CDR3: CASSAYGSTDTQYF. The CDR3 DNA is TGTGCCAGCAGTGCTTACGGGAGCACAGATACGCAGTATTTT. The V call is TRBV25-1, the J call TRBJ2-3; D gene uncertain. Trimming took off 4 bases at V and 0 bases at J, with 8 bases between the two ends. Germline CDR1 MGHDK, CDR2 SYGVNS. The CDR3 loop spans 14 amino acids. Looking up the rest from reference TRBV25-1 and TRBJ2-3 gives the full variable domain: EADIYQTPRYLVIGTGKKITLECSQTMGHDKMYWYQQDPGMELHLIHYSYGVNSTEKGDLSSESTVSRIRTEHFPLTLESARPSHTSQYLCASSAYGSTDTQYFGPGTRLTVL.